The 20 T cell receptor beta chains reported below all come from one sample, sequenced in a study of blood T cells in healthy people across ages. Using a J-beta primer mix together with a sample-barcoded 5' primer, a second PCR was run for roughly 6 to 11 cycles. From the 5' RACE reads, TCRdb called clonotypes with MiXCR, one entry per CDR3 protein. The table lists 550,000 to 750,000 distinct CDR3 sequences, around a fifth of them singletons. The sequenced material came from blood. The source of these receptors is a man between 70 and 80 years old in good health.

The chain carries TRBV7-2 and TRBJ2-1; 7 nucleotides agree with TRBD1. V shed 5 bases and J 10 bases; nucleotides not matched to a gene: 5. CDR1 and CDR2 from the germline V gene are SGHTA and FQGNSA. The CDR3 covers 12 residues. The CDR3 spells CASSETGVEQFF. The CDR3 bases are TGTGCCAGCAGCGAAACAGGGGTCGAGCAGTTCTTC.

The V call is TRBV12-3 or TRBV12-4, the J call TRBJ2-3; D unclear. The CDR3 contains 12 residues. V lost 3 bases and J 4 bases, leaving 5 bases between the germline ends. CDR3 in amino acids: CASSFGADTQYF. The CDR3 coding sequence is TGTGCCAGCAGTTTCGGAGCAGATACGCAGTATTTT.

The chain has TRBV9 and TRBJ2-7; the match to TRBD2 covers 9 bases. Germline values: CDR1 SGDLS, CDR2 YYNGEE. The trim removed 2 bases at V and 3 bases at J, leaving 9 bases unmatched. The CDR3 totals 16 residues. Here the CDR3 DNA reads TGTGCCAGCAGCGTCAAGACTAGCGGAGAGCTCTACGAGCAGTACTTC. It codes for CASSVKTSGELYEQYF.

The genes are TRBV7-2 and TRBJ2-3; 7 nucleotides agree with TRBD2. Losses at the gene ends were 2 bases for V and 2 bases for J; bases not matched to a gene: 7. The length of the CDR3 is 16 residues. Per germline, CDR1 SGHTA and CDR2 FQGNSA. The CDR3 loop is CASSLTSGVVTDTQYF. The CDR3 bases are TGTGCCAGCAGCTTAACGAGCGGGGTTGTCACAGATACGCAGTATTTT.

A remark on this clonotype: With a much larger clone just one base away, this may be a read error. The gene calls are TRBV5-1 and TRBJ2-7; no firm D call. CDR3 size: 12 residues. Germline V lookup: CDR1 SGHRS, CDR2 YFSETQ. Trimming pared 1 base from V and 3 bases from J, leaving 5 bases between. This CDR3 reads CASSLNYYEQYF. The CDR3 DNA sequence: TGCGCCAGCAGCTTGAACTACTACGAGCAGTACTTC.

This clonotype came up a few times. This chain's CDR3 is CATLESSGSYEQYF. CDR3 coding DNA: TGTGCCACCCTCGAAAGTAGCGGGTCCTACGAGCAGTACTTC. The chain is built from TRBV3-1 and TRBJ2-7, with 7 bases identical to TRBD2. The V gene's germline CDR1 is LGHDT and CDR2 YNNKEL (reference sequence). The junction had 10 bases not matched to a gene; V was cut back by 10 bases and J by 1 base. The CDR3 covers 14 residues.

This clonotype was found a few times. V gene TRBV6-2 or TRBV6-3 combines with J gene TRBJ2-5; TRBD1 is a possible D gene (5 bases). From germline, CDR1 is MNHEY and CDR2 SVGEGT. CDR3 length: 16 residues. V was trimmed by 2 bases and J by 2 bases, leaving 15 bases between them. CDR3 in amino acids: CASSYLPQGRQETQYF. CDR3 bases: TGTGCCAGCAGTTACCTCCCCCAGGGAAGGCAAGAGACCCAGTACTTC.

The chain has TRBV6-5 and TRBJ1-4; 7 nucleotides agree with TRBD1. The CDR3 sequence is 17 residues long. Unmatched junction bases numbered 9, after V lost 2 bases and J lost 3 bases. Germline V lookup: CDR1 MNHEY, CDR2 SVGAGI. In nucleotides, the CDR3 is TGTGCCAGCAGTTACGCCGACAGGGTACCCCCTAATGAAAAACTGTTTTTT. Amino acid sequence: CASSYADRVPPNEKLFF.

A few counts support this clonotype. This chain joins TRBV7-9 and TRBJ2-1; TRBD2 matches 7 bases. V lost 1 base, J lost 10 bases, and 10 bases stayed unmatched. In germline, CDR1 is SEHNR, CDR2 FQNEAQ (reference sequence). The CDR3 totals 15 residues. CDR3 coding DNA: TGTGCCAGCAGCTTAGACGGCGGGAGACTCGGGGAGCAGTTCTTC. Protein sequence: CASSLDGGRLGEQFF.

This sequence joins TRBV28 and TRBJ2-5, with 10 bases lining up with TRBD2. The end of the DNA is better explained by TRBJ2-1, so the J call may be wrong. CDR1 and CDR2 from the germline V gene are MDHEN and SYDVKM. The CDR3 has 15 residues. The chain's CDR3 is CASSLSGRGDNEQFF. CDR3 nucleotides: TGTGCCAGCAGTTTAAGCGGGAGGGGGGACAATGAGCAGTTCTTC.

The genes are TRBV3-1 and TRBJ2-6; D not resolved. V lost 3 bases and J lost 3, with 12 bases in between. The length of the CDR3 is 16 residues. Germline V gives CDR1 LGHDT, CDR2 YNNKEL (reference sequence). CDR3 bases: TGTGCCAGCAGCCATTGGGCATTAGATGGGGCCAACGTCCTGACTTTC. Protein: CASSHWALDGANVLTF.

Of note for this clonotype: At one end, the junction sequence differs from germline, possibly due to a read error. This chain links TRBV5-6 with TRBJ2-5; D assignment may be TRBD1 or TRBD2 (5 bases each). Germline CDR1 reads SGHDT; CDR2 reads YYEEEE. The CDR3 sequence is 15 residues long. CDR3 region: CASSSGRNSYNEQLF. The CDR3 DNA reads TGTGCCAGCAGTTCGGGACGCAATTCCTACAATGAGCAGCTCTTC. Drawing the rest from reference TRBV5-6 and TRBJ2-5, the complete variable domain is DAGVTQSPTHLIKTRGQQVTLRCSPKSGHDTVSWYQQALGQGPQFIFQYYEEEERQRGNFPDRFSGHQFPNYSSELNVNALLLGDSALYLCASSSGRNSYNEQLFGPGTRLLVL.

This clonotype was detected only a few times. The chain joins TRBV20-1 to TRBJ1-2; no firm D call. CDR1 is DFQATT and CDR2 is SNEGSKA in the germline V gene (reference sequence). The CDR3 is 14 amino acids. Trimming removed 0 bases from V and 4 bases from J, with 12 bases in between. The CDR3 DNA reads as TGCAGTGCTAGAGATACGGAGAGGGTCTATGGCTACACCTTC. Its translation: CSARDTERVYGYTF.

This clonotype was seen many times. V is TRBV20-1 and J is TRBJ2-3, with a possible D match to TRBD2 (5 bases). This CDR3 contains 16 residues. Germline-derived CDR1 and CDR2 are DFQATT and SNEGSKA (reference sequence). V lost 0 bases to trimming and J lost 0 bases, with 13 bases between them. The CDR3 is CSARDRGSASTDTQYF. The CDR3 DNA follows: TGCAGTGCTAGAGATCGAGGTAGCGCTAGCACAGATACGCAGTATTTT.

This clonotype was seen at least ten times. The rearrangement joins TRBV28 to TRBJ1-4; 7 bases fit TRBD1. The germline gives CDR1 MDHEN, CDR2 SYDVKM. With V trimmed by 4 bases and J by 5 bases, 4 bases remained unmatched. This CDR3 comprises 14 residues. CDR3 residues: CASSYRGPNEKLFF. The CDR3 DNA sequence: TGTGCCAGCAGTTACAGGGGTCCGAATGAAAAACTGTTTTTT.

This clonotype was recorded a few times. The chain employs TRBV4-3 and TRBJ2-2, with 10 bases identical to TRBD2. Germline CDR1 reads LGHNA; CDR2 reads YSLEER. V was clipped by 1 base and J by 3 bases; unmatched bases: 2. This CDR3 has 16 residues. CDR3 sequence (DNA): TGCGCCAGCAGCCAAGGACTAGCGGGTTACACCGGGGAGCTGTTTTTT. The encoded protein is CASSQGLAGYTGELFF.

This clonotype has just a few counts. CDR3: CASSYGLPYEQYF. CDR3 DNA sequence: TGTGCCAGCAGCTACGGGCTTCCCTACGAGCAGTACTTC. The chain employs TRBV7-2 and TRBJ2-7; D gene uncertain. CDR3 length: 13 residues. Trimming shortened V by 4 bases and J by 2 bases, and 9 bases separated the two germline ends. Germline values: CDR1 SGHTA, CDR2 FQGNSA.

This clonotype has more than one count but fewer than ten. This chain joins TRBV6-6 and TRBJ2-7; 7 bases align to TRBD1. V shed 6 bases and J 1 base; nucleotides not matched to a gene: 9. The germline gives CDR1 MNHNY, CDR2 SVGAGI (reference sequence). There are 15 residues in the CDR3. The CDR3 nucleotides are TGTGCCAGCAGACCCGGACAGGAGCCATCCTACGAGCAGTACTTC. As protein: CASRPGQEPSYEQYF.

The J gene is TRBJ1-3, the V gene TRBV12-3 or TRBV12-4; D is perhaps TRBD1 (6 bases). The CDR3 has 16 amino acids. V shed 8 bases and J shed 2 bases, with 19 bases lying between them. The CDR3 loop reads CASLEGGGLTGNTIYF. The CDR3 DNA sequence: TGTGCCAGCCTAGAAGGGGGGGGGCTCACTGGAAACACCATATATTTT.

This clonotype was counted a few times. The CDR3 region is CASSLKGRYEQYF. The CDR3, as DNA: TGTGCCAGCAGCTTAAAGGGACGCTACGAGCAGTACTTC. This chain links TRBV7-2 with TRBJ2-5, with D tentatively TRBD1 or TRBD2 (5 bases each). Matching the DNA end better, TRBJ2-7 makes the J call doubtful. This CDR3 has 13 residues. CDR1 SGHTA and CDR2 FQGNSA come from the germline V gene.